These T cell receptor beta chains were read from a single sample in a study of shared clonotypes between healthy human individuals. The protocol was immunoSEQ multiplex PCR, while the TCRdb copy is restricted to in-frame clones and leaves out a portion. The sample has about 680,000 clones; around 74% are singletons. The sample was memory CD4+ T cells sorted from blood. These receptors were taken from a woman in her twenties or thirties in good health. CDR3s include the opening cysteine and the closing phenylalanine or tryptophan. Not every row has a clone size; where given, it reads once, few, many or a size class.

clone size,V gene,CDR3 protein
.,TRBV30,CAWSVIEETQYF
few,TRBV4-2,CASSQETPTGEPQHF
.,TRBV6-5,CASSYEGPSGANVLTF
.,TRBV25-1,CASSVTGGAGYTF
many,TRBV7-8,CASSLEGQPQHF
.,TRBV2,CASRLQGYEQYF
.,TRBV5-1,CASSPRDTGGGETQYF
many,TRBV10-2,CASSESATNQPQHF
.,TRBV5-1,CASSLSTYTDTQYF
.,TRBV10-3,CAISELTVGRNEQFF